The sequence of this T cell receptor (beta chain) was determined in a study of cytomegalovirus exposure and HLA in healthy donors. Study-wide findings and caveats: In a later analysis, donors in an Asian-associated ancestry cluster reportedly had fewer N-insertions in productive TCRs than the cohort mean.

Germline V lookup: CDR1 SNHLY, CDR2 FYNNEI. The CDR3 length is 17 residues. The PCR ran on 60 Vbeta and 13 Jbeta primers. Libraries were prepared by immunoSEQ multiplex PCR; TCRdb keeps only in-frame clonotypes and omits some of them. Among some 140,000 clones listed, more than 70% were seen once. Regarding this clone: Its specificity is unknown.

The clonotype originates from a male donor in good health and CMV-seronegative. Sequenced input: PBMCs. This rearrangement joins TRBV2 to TRBJ2-5; possibly TRBD2 for D (7 bases). TRBJ2-7 matches the DNA end more closely, so the J call is doubtful. The CDR3 coding sequence is TGTGCCAGCAGTGAAGGGGGGGGGCGGGCGATCCTCTACGAGCAGTACTTC. It yields the protein CASSEGGGRAILYEQYF.